This passage covers 10 T cell receptor beta chains from one sample sequenced in a study of shared clonotypes between healthy human individuals. Data came from immunoSEQ multiplex PCR; TCRdb stores just in-frame clones and leaves some out. The sample gives 2 million to 2.5 million clones, approximately 94% of which show up once; approximately 0.13% is in the top ten. Sequenced input: naive CD4+ T cells sorted from blood. The subset is: CD45RA+ positively selected. The receptors here all came from a man between 18 and 29 years old in good health.

The chain employs TRBV20-1 and TRBJ2-1; D not resolved. The CDR3 consists of 10 residues. V was shortened by 5 bases and J by 2 bases, with 1 base between the two germline ends. Germline V gene lookup returns CDR1 DFQATT and CDR2 SNEGSKA (reference sequence). The CDR3 DNA reads as TGCAGTGCTCCCTACAATGAGCAGTTCTTC. Amino acids: CSAPYNEQFF.

The chain couples TRBV7-2 to TRBJ2-7, with 14 bases identical to TRBD2. CDR1 and CDR2 from the germline V gene are SGHTA and FQGNSA. The V segment lost 4 bases and the J segment 3 bases; nucleotides outside the gene matches: 11. The CDR3 has 18 amino acids. The CDR3, as DNA: TGTGCCAGCAGCTCTGGGACTAGCGGGAGATGGGGACTCTACGAGCAGTACTTC. The encoded protein is CASSSGTSGRWGLYEQYF.

This clone appeared a single time. The V gene is TRBV10-2, the J gene TRBJ2-7, with TRBD1 as a possible D gene (6 bases). The CDR3 sequence is 15 residues long. Germline V gene lookup returns CDR1 WSHSY and CDR2 SAAADI. V was pared by 3 bases and J by 4 bases, with 16 bases between. CDR3 amino acids: CASSDPRDNPYEQYF. CDR3 nucleotide sequence: TGCGCCAGCAGTGATCCCCGGGACAATCCTTACGAGCAGTACTTC.

For this clone: Distinct nucleotide sequences in the sample also encode this CDR3. The chain recombines TRBV18 with TRBJ2-1, with 15 bases that match TRBD2. V lost 3 bases, J lost 3 bases, and 3 bases stayed unmatched. Germline V gene lookup returns CDR1 KGHSH and CDR2 LQKENI. This CDR3 is 17 amino acids long. CDR3 loop: CASSPGLAGGSYNEQFF. DNA for the CDR3: TGTGCCAGCTCACCGGGACTAGCGGGAGGAAGCTACAATGAGCAGTTCTTC.

Turning to this clone: The same CDR3 is also encoded by other DNA sequences in this sample. The chain couples TRBV10-1 to TRBJ1-1; D not certain. There are 12 residues in the CDR3. From germline, CDR1 is WNHNN and CDR2 SYGVQD (reference sequence). V was shortened by 1 base and J by 4 bases, with 4 bases between the two germline ends. CDR3 loop: CASSEFGTEAFF. The CDR3, as DNA: TGCGCCAGCAGTGAGTTCGGCACTGAAGCTTTCTTT.

The chain has TRBV5-1 and TRBJ2-4; D not resolved. Germline-derived CDR1 and CDR2 are SGHRS and YFSETQ. The CDR3 covers 13 residues. Trimming cost V 2 bases and J 2 bases, with 5 bases left between them. CDR3 coding DNA: TGCGCCAGCAGCTTCTCGTCCAAAAACATTCAGTACTTC. Translation gives CASSFSSKNIQYF.

On this clone itself: The same CDR3 is also encoded by other DNA sequences in this sample. CDR3 sequence: CASSLTGSTDTQYF. The DNA of the CDR3 is TGTGCCAGCAGCTTGACGGGGTCCACAGATACGCAGTATTTT. This sequence joins TRBV5-4 and TRBJ2-3; D is perhaps TRBD2 (5 bases). V dropped 1 base and J dropped 2 bases, with 8 bases sitting between them. This CDR3 comprises 14 residues. Germline CDR1 and CDR2: SGHNT and YYREEE (reference sequence).

The genes are TRBV5-1 and TRBJ2-5, with 8 bases matching TRBD2. Germline V gene sequence: CDR1 SGHRS, CDR2 YFSETQ. The CDR3 extends over 17 amino acids. Trimming cost V 0 bases and J 5 bases; bases outside gene matches: 12. The CDR3 nucleotides are TGCGCCAGCAGCTTGGGTCAAGGCGGGGGGAACCGGGAGACCCAGTACTTC. Its protein is CASSLGQGGGNRETQYF.

The chain couples TRBV18 to TRBJ2-7; 10 bases align to TRBD2. Trimming at V came to 3 bases and at J to 8 bases, leaving 13 bases not matched to a gene. Germline CDR1 reads KGHSH; CDR2 reads LQKENI. The CDR3 loop spans 16 amino acids. CDR3 amino acids: CASSPTAASGGFKQYF. Here the CDR3 DNA reads TGTGCCAGCTCACCGACGGCCGCTAGCGGGGGATTTAAGCAGTACTTC. The full variable domain, rest sourced from reference TRBV18 and TRBJ2-7, is NAGVMQNPRHLVRRRGQEARLRCSPMKGHSHVYWYRQLPEEGLKFMVYLQKENIIDESGMPKERFSAEFPKEGPSILRIQQVVRGDSAAYFCASSPTAASGGFKQYFGPGTRLTVT.

V gene TRBV11-2 combines with J gene TRBJ1-4, with D possibly matching TRBD1 (5 bases). The CDR3 extends over 15 amino acids. V lost 1 base and J 8 bases, leaving 14 bases between the germline ends. Per the germline V gene, CDR1 is SGHAT and CDR2 is FQNNGV. CDR3 sequence (DNA): TGTGCCAGCAGCTTAGTGCTTGGGGCTCGAGAAAAACTGTTTTTT. Its protein product is CASSLVLGAREKLFF.